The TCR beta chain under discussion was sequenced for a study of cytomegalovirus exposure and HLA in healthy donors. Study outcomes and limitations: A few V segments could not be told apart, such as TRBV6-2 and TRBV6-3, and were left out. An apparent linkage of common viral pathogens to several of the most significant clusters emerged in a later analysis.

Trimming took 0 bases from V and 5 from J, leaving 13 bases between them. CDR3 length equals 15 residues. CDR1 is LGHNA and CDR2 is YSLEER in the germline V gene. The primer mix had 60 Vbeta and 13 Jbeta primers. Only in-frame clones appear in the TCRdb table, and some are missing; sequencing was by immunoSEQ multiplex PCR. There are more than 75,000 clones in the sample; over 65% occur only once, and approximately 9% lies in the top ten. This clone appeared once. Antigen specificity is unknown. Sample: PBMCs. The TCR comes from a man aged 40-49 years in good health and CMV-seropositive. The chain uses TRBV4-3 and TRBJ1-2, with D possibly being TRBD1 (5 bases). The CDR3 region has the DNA TGCGCCAGCAGCCAAGATTGGGGGGGAGCTTATGGCTACACCTTC. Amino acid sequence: CASSQDWGGAYGYTF.